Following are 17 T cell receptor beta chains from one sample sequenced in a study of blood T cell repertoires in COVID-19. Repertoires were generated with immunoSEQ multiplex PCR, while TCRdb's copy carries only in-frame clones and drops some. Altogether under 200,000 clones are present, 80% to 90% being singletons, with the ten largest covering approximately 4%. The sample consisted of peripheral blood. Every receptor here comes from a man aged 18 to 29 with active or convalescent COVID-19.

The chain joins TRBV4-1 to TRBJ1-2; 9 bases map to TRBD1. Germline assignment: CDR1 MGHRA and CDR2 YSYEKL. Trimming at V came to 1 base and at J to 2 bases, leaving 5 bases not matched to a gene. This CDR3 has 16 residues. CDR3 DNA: TGCGCCAGCAGCCAAGGCCGACAGGGGGAAAACTATGGCTACACCTTC. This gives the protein CASSQGRQGENYGYTF.

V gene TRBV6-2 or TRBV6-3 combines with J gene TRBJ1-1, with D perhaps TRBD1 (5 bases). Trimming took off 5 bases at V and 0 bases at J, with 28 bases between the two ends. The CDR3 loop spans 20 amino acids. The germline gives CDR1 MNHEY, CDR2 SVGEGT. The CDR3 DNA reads TGTGCCAGCAGTGGCGGCTCAGGGCGCAGCGGGGGGAAGGTGAACACTGAAGCTTTCTTT. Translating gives CASSGGSGRSGGKVNTEAFF.

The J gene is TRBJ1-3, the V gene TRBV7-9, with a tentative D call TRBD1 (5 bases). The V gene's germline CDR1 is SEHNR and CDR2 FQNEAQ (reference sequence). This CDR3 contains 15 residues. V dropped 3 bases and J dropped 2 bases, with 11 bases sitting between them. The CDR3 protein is CASSFLGTPGNTIYF. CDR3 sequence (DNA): TGTGCCAGCAGCTTTCTCGGGACTCCTGGAAACACCATATATTTT.

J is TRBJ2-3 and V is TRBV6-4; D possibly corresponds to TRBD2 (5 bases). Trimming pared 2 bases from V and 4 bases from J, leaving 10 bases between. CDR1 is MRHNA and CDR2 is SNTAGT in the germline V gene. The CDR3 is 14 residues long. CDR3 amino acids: CASSDGESADTQYF. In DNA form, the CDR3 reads TGTGCCAGCAGTGACGGGGAGTCCGCAGATACGCAGTATTTT.

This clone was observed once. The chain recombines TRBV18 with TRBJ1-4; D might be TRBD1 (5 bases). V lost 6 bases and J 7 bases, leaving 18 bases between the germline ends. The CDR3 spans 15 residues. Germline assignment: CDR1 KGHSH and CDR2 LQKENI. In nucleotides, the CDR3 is TGTGCCAGCTCCGGTTCCGGGACGGGAGGTGAAAAACTGTTTTTT. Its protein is CASSGSGTGGEKLFF. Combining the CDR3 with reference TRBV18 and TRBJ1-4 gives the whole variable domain NAGVMQNPRHLVRRRGQEARLRCSPMKGHSHVYWYRQLPEEGLKFMVYLQKENIIDESGMPKERFSAEFPKEGPSILRIQQVVRGDSAAYFCASSGSGTGGEKLFFGSGTQLSVL.

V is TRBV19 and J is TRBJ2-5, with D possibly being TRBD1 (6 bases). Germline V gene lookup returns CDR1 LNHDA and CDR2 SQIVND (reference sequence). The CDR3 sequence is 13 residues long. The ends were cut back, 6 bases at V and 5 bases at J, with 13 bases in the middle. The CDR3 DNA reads TGTGCCAGTAGAACCAGTGGGGGCGAGACCCAGTACTTC. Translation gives CASRTSGGETQYF. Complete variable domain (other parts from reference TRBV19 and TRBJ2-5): DGGITQSPKYLFRKEGQNVTLSCEQNLNHDAMYWYRQDPGQGLRLIYYSQIVNDFQKGDIAEGYSVSREKKESFPLTVTSAQKNPTAFYLCASRTSGGETQYFGPGTRLLVL.

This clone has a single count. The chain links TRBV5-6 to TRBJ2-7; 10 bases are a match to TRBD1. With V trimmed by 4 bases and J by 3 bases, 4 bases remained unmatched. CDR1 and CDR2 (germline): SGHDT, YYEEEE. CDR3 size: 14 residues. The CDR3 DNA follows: TGTGCCAGCAGCGAAGGGACAGGGGACTACGAGCAGTACTTC. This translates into CASSEGTGDYEQYF.

CDR3 amino acids: CASSLNGEAQHF. The CDR3 DNA reads as TGTGCCAGCAGCTTGAACGGCGAGGCCCAGCATTTT. The chain employs TRBV7-2 and TRBJ1-5; no clear D. The germline V and J ends were trimmed by 3 bases and 11 bases, with 11 bases remaining between them. The CDR3 covers 12 residues. Germline V lookup: CDR1 SGHTA, CDR2 FQGNSA.

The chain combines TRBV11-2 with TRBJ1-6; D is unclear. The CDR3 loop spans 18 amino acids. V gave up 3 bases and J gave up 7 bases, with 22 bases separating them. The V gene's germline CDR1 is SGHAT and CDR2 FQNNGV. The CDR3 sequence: CASSFLSGGVAKNSPLHF. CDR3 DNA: TGTGCCAGCAGCTTTTTGTCGGGAGGCGTTGCCAAAAATTCACCCCTCCACTTT. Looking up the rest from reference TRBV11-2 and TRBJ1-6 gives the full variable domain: EAGVAQSPRYKIIEKRQSVAFWCNPISGHATLYWYQQILGQGPKLLIQFQNNGVVDDSQLPKDRFSAERLKGVDSTLKIQPAKLEDSAVYLCASSFLSGGVAKNSPLHFGNGTRLTVT.

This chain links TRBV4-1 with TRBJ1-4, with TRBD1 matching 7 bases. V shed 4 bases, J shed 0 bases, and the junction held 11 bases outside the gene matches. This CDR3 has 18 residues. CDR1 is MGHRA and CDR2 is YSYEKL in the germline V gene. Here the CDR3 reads CASSPMSGQAATNEKLFF. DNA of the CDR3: TGCGCCAGCAGCCCTATGTCCGGACAGGCTGCAACTAATGAAAAACTGTTTTTT.

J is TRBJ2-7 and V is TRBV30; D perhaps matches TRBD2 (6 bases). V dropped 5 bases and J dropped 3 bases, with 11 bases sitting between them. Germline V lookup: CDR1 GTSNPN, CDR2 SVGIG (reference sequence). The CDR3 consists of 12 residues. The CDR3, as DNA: TGTGCCTGGGGGGCGGGAAACTACGAGCAGTACTTC. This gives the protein CAWGAGNYEQYF.

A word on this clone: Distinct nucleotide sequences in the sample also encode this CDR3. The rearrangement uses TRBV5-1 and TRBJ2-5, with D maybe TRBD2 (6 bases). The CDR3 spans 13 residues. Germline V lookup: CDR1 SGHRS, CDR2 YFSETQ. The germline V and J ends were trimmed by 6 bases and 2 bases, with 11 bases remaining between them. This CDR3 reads CASNPGLQETQYF. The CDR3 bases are TGCGCCAGCAATCCGGGACTTCAAGAGACCCAGTACTTC.

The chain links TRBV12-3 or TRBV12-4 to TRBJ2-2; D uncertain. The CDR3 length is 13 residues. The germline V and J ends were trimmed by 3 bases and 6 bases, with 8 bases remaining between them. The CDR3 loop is CASSLGVPGELFF. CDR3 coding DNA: TGTGCCAGCAGTTTGGGCGTTCCCGGGGAGCTGTTTTTT.

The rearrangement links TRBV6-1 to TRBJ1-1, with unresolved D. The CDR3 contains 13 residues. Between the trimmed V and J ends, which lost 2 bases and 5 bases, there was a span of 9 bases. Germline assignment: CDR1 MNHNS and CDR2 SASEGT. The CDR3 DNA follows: TGTGCCAGCAGTGAATACCTTCGGACTGAAGCTTTCTTT. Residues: CASSEYLRTEAFF.

This chain's CDR3 is CASSYSRGRDTEAFF. In DNA, the CDR3 is TGTGCCAGCAGTTATTCCAGGGGGCGCGACACTGAAGCTTTCTTT. V usage is TRBV6-5 and J usage is TRBJ1-1; 8 nucleotides align to TRBD1. The length of the CDR3 is 15 residues. Losses at the gene ends were 3 bases for V and 3 bases for J; bases not matched to a gene: 6. Germline V lookup: CDR1 MNHEY, CDR2 SVGAGI.

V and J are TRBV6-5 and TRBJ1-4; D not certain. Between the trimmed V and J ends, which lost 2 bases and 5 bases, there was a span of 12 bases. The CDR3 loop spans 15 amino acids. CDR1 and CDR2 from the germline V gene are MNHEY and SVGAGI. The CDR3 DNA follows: TGTGCCAGCAGTTACCTAGTAGACGGGAATGAAAAACTGTTTTTT. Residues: CASSYLVDGNEKLFF.

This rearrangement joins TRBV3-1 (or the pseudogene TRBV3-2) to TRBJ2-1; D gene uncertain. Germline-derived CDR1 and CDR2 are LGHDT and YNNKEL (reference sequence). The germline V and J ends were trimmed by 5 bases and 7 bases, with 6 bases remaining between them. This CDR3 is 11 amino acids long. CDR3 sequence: CASSSFNEQFF. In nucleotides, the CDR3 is TGTGCCAGCAGCTCCTTTAATGAGCAGTTCTTC.